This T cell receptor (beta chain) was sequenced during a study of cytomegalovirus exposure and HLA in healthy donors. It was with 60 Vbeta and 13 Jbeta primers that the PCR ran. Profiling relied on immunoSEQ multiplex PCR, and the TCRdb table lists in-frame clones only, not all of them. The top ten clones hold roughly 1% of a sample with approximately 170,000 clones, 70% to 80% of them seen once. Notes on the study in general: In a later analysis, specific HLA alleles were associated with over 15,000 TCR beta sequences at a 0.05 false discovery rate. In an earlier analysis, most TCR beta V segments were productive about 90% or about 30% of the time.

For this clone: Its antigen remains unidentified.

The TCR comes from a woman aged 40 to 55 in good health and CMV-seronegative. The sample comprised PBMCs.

The DNA for the CDR3 is TGTGCCAGCAGTTACTCCCCACTAGCGGGCGAGCAGTACTTC. Amino acid sequence: CASSYSPLAGEQYF. The rearrangement joins TRBV6-5 to TRBJ2-7; 9 bases align to TRBD2. Germline V CDR1 and CDR2: MNHEY, SVGAGI. J lost 6 bases, V lost 0 bases, and 3 bases had no gene match. The CDR3 has 14 residues.